This TCR beta chain was recorded in a study of a mutant IDH1 vaccine in newly diagnosed glioma. General study results and limits: Among top peripheral T cell clonotypes, changes seemed unrelated to pseudoprogression.

Documented time point: week 23, last vaccination. It was 300 ug of mutant IDH1 20-mer peptide that made up each vaccine dose, given with topical imiquimod. The CDR3 is 13 amino acids. V shed 0 bases and J shed 6 bases, with 9 bases lying between them. CDR1 SGHVS and CDR2 FNYEAQ come from the germline V gene. Libraries were prepared by immunoSEQ multiplex PCR; TCRdb keeps only in-frame clonotypes and omits some of them. This table has more than 55,000 clones, about three quarters appearing once. Details on this clone: Its antigen is undetermined.

The rearrangement links TRBV7-6 to TRBJ2-7, with D uncertain. The sequence was obtained from a woman aged 40-49 years with glioma. Some clones in this sample may be carry-over from other donors' samples. The sequencing here drew on PBMCs, taken from a glioma patient whose treatment included an IDH1 peptide vaccine. The CDR3 here is CASSLAGQREQYF. CDR3 coding DNA: TGTGCCAGCAGCTTAGCCGGGCAGCGCGAGCAGTACTTC.